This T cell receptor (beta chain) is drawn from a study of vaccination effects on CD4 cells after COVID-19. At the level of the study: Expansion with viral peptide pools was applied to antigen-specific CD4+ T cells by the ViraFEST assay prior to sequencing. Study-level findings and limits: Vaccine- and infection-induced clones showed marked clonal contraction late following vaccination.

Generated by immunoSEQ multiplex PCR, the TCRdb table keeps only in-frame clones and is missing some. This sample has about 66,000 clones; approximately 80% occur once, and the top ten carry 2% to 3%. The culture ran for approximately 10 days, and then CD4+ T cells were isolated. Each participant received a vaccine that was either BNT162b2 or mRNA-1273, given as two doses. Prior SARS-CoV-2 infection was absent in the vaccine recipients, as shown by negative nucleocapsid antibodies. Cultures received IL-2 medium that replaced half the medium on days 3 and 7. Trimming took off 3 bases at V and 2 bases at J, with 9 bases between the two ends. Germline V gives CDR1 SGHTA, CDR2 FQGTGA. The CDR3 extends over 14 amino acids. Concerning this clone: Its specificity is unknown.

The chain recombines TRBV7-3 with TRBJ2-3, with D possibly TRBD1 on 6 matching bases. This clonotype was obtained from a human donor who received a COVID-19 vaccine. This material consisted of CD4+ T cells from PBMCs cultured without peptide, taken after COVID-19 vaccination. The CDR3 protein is CASSLGADTDTQYF. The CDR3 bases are TGTGCCAGCAGCTTGGGGGCTGACACAGATACGCAGTATTTT.